These 3 T cell receptor beta chains originate from one sample sequenced in a study of OX40 agonist ivuxolimab in advanced cancers. Sequencing was performed with immunoSEQ multiplex PCR; in TCRdb, only in-frame clones are kept and a portion is missing. The sample has under 50,000 clones; roughly 79% are singletons. The input for sequencing was CD4+ or CD8+ T cells sorted from blood, taken in a trial of the OX40 agonist ivuxolimab. These receptors came from an adult with an advanced solid tumor such as melanoma, head and neck, liver or kidney cancer.

The chain combines TRBV18 with TRBJ2-7; D unresolved. Trimming took 0 bases from V and 1 from J, leaving 7 bases between them. The CDR3 runs 14 residues. Per the germline V gene, CDR1 is KGHSH and CDR2 is LQKENI. The CDR3 here is CASSPPGISYEQYF. CDR3 sequence (DNA): TGTGCCAGCTCACCACCTGGGATTTCCTACGAGCAGTACTTC.

The chain combines TRBV9 with TRBJ1-6, with TRBD1 matching 7 bases. The CDR3 is 15 residues long. CDR1 SGDLS and CDR2 YYNGEE come from the germline V gene. Trimming removed 2 bases from V and 10 bases from J; junction bases left unmatched: 9. DNA of the CDR3: TGTGCCAGCAGCGTCCGGACAGGAACCGGATCACCCCTCCACTTT. It yields the protein CASSVRTGTGSPLHF.

V is TRBV19 and J is TRBJ1-5, with D unresolved. Germline CDR1 and CDR2: LNHDA and SQIVND (reference sequence). V was pared by 1 base and J by 0 bases, with 13 bases between. The CDR3 length is 17 residues. This CDR3 is CASSIARDLYSNQPQHF. The CDR3 bases are TGTGCCAGTAGTATAGCACGCGACCTTTATAGCAATCAGCCCCAGCATTTT.